Listed here are 21 T cell receptor beta chains from one sample, sequenced in a study of CD8 T cells in ankylosing spondylitis. One entry per CDR3 protein results from TCRdb running MiXCR on the 5' RACE reads. The data contain about 250,000 distinct CDR3 sequences, around 32% of them singletons. Sequencing was done on a sample of blood, either unsorted or a sorted T cell fraction (not recorded which). All receptors derive from a male donor with ankylosing spondylitis or in good health (not recorded which).

This chain uses TRBV5-6 with TRBJ2-2; the D gene could be TRBD1 or TRBD2 (5 bases each). There are 15 residues in the CDR3. Trimming took off 0 bases at V and 4 bases at J, with 10 bases between the two ends. Germline V gives CDR1 SGHDT, CDR2 YYEEEE. CDR3: CASSLVPGTTGELFF. The CDR3 nucleotides are TGTGCCAGCAGCTTGGTGCCTGGGACCACCGGGGAGCTGTTTTTT.

This clonotype was recorded only once. V is TRBV5-1 and J is TRBJ2-3; the match to TRBD2 covers 7 bases. CDR3 length: 16 amino acids. Trimming removed 0 bases from V and 4 bases from J; junction bases left unmatched: 8. From germline, CDR1 is SGHRS and CDR2 YFSETQ. The DNA of the CDR3 is TGCGCCAGCAGCTTGGTGTGGGGAGGGGTTGCAGATACGCAGTATTTT. Translating it yields CASSLVWGGVADTQYF.

The chain combines TRBV5-1 with TRBJ2-2; 7 positions agree with TRBD2. This CDR3 is 14 amino acids long. In germline, CDR1 is SGHRS, CDR2 YFSETQ. The junction had 3 bases not matched to a gene; V was cut back by 3 bases and J by 4 bases. CDR3 amino acids: CASSSGLPTGELFF. For the CDR3, the DNA is TGCGCCAGCAGCTCGGGACTACCCACCGGGGAGCTGTTTTTT.

The chain has TRBV20-1 and TRBJ2-3, with D perhaps being TRBD1 or TRBD2 (5 bases each). CDR1 and CDR2 (germline): DFQATT, SNEGSKA (reference sequence). The CDR3 length is 13 residues. Trimming removed 6 bases from V and 5 bases from J, with 15 bases in between. The CDR3 spells CSAREPQGDTQYF. The CDR3, as DNA: TGCAGTGCCAGGGAGCCGCAAGGAGATACGCAGTATTTT.

This clonotype was observed a handful of times. The genes are TRBV20-1 and TRBJ2-1; 7 bases fit TRBD2. Germline CDR1 and CDR2: DFQATT and SNEGSKA (reference sequence). V gave up 0 bases and J gave up 5 bases; unmatched junction bases: 7. The CDR3 consists of 15 residues. The chain's CDR3 is CSARDIGLADNEQFF. DNA for the CDR3: TGCAGTGCTAGAGATATCGGCCTAGCGGACAATGAGCAGTTCTTC.

The chain links TRBV20-1 to TRBJ2-1, with 7 positions matching TRBD2. Trimming cost V 5 bases and J 7 bases; bases outside gene matches: 14. The V gene's germline CDR1 is DFQATT and CDR2 SNEGSKA (reference sequence). CDR3 length: 15 residues. CDR3 residues: CSAAPLAGVENEQFF. The CDR3 nucleotides read TGCAGTGCTGCCCCCCTTGCGGGGGTTGAGAATGAGCAGTTCTTC.

In this sample, this clonotype turned up a few times. This rearrangement joins TRBV18 to TRBJ2-7; D remains ambiguous. Deletions cut 5 bases from V and 3 bases from J, with 17 bases between. From germline, CDR1 is KGHSH and CDR2 LQKENI. CDR3 length: 15 amino acids. As DNA, the CDR3 is TGTGCCAGCTCATATGGAATGGGTAGGGACTACGAGCAGTACTTC. Translated: CASSYGMGRDYEQYF.

The chain recombines TRBV12-3 or TRBV12-4 with TRBJ1-5; possible D gene TRBD1, 5 bases. The CDR3 extends over 15 amino acids. V dropped 4 bases and J dropped 5 bases, with 15 bases sitting between them. The CDR3 DNA follows: TGTGCCAGCAGTTGGGGGAGGCTGGGGGATCAGCCCCAGCATTTT. It codes for CASSWGRLGDQPQHF.

The table lists this clonotype with a few counts. The rearrangement joins TRBV6-6 to TRBJ1-2; D possibly corresponds to TRBD1 (5 bases). This CDR3 contains 12 residues. Germline CDR1 is MNHNY and CDR2 is SVGAGI (reference sequence). The V end lost 2 bases, the J end lost 6 bases, and 7 bases lay between the germline ends. The DNA of the CDR3 is TGTGCCAGCAGTTACGGGGCCGATGGCTACACCTTC. Translated: CASSYGADGYTF.

The chain combines TRBV6-5 with TRBJ2-1; D might be TRBD1 (6 bases). The CDR3 runs 15 residues. Trimming cost V 2 bases and J 6 bases, with 14 bases left between them. The germline V gene has CDR1 MNHEY and CDR2 SVGAGI. CDR3 protein: CASSYGQGLFNEQFF. The CDR3 region has the DNA TGTGCCAGCAGTTACGGGCAGGGGCTCTTCAATGAGCAGTTCTTC.

In this sample, this clonotype turned up a few times. This rearrangement joins TRBV29-1 to TRBJ2-4, with 11 bases matching TRBD1. The trim removed 6 bases at V and 2 bases at J, leaving 9 bases unmatched. CDR3 length equals 16 residues. Looked up from germline, CDR1 is SQVTM and CDR2 is ANQGSEA. Written as DNA, the CDR3 is TGCAGCGTCGATGCCGGGACAGGGGGTACCAAAAACATTCAGTACTTC. Protein product: CSVDAGTGGTKNIQYF.

Ten or more counts support this clonotype. V is TRBV20-1 and J is TRBJ1-1; no clear D gene. Germline assignment: CDR1 DFQATT and CDR2 SNEGSKA (reference sequence). The CDR3 covers 13 residues. V lost 2 bases and J lost 1, with 8 bases in between. The CDR3 nucleotides are TGCAGTGCTAGACTCTTGACGAACACTGAAGCTTTCTTT. Protein product: CSARLLTNTEAFF.

J is TRBJ2-6 and V is TRBV12-3 or TRBV12-4, with a tentative D call TRBD1 (5 bases). V dropped 7 bases and J dropped 6 bases, with 10 bases sitting between them. CDR3 length: 13 amino acids. CDR3 sequence: CASTARVANVLTF. The CDR3 coding sequence is TGTGCCAGCACGGCCAGGGTGGCCAACGTCCTGACTTTC.

The V and J genes are TRBV12-3 or TRBV12-4 and TRBJ2-1, with D maybe TRBD1 (6 bases). The CDR3 is 14 residues long. V shed 6 bases and J shed 9 bases, with 18 bases lying between them. CDR3 bases: TGTGCCAGCAGCGCGAGACTCAGGGGAGCTGAGCAGTTCTTC. Translated: CASSARLRGAEQFF.

This clonotype occurred a few times. The genes are TRBV29-1 and TRBJ2-1; D gene uncertain. Trimming took off 6 bases at V and 0 bases at J, with 9 bases between the two ends. CDR1 is SQVTM and CDR2 is ANQGSEA in the germline V gene. This CDR3 has 13 amino acids. The CDR3 protein is CSVVFSSYNEQFF. The CDR3 DNA reads as TGCAGCGTGGTGTTTAGCTCCTACAATGAGCAGTTCTTC.

This sequence joins TRBV20-1 and TRBJ2-5, with 7 bases aligning to TRBD2. Germline V lookup: CDR1 DFQATT, CDR2 SNEGSKA (reference sequence). The V and J ends lost 5 bases and 7 bases, in that order; junction bases with no gene match: 13. CDR3 length equals 14 residues. CDR3 nucleotide sequence: TGCAGTGCTCGGGAGGTAGGGACGGCAGGGACCCAGTACTTC. Its translation is CSAREVGTAGTQYF.

This chain uses TRBV20-1 with TRBJ1-3; D is perhaps TRBD1 (5 bases). The germline V and J ends were trimmed by 1 base and 3 bases, with 13 bases remaining between them. The CDR3 consists of 15 residues. Looked up from germline, CDR1 is DFQATT and CDR2 is SNEGSKA (reference sequence). The CDR3 sequence: CSARVPGLGGNTIYF. The CDR3 DNA is TGCAGTGCTAGAGTTCCAGGGCTAGGTGGAAACACCATATATTTT.

This clonotype has a single count. The conserved phenylalanine or tryptophan is not found at the CDR3 terminus, so this likely reflects a read error. In DNA, the CDR3 is TGCAGCGTTGAAGTTCCGGGCCATCAAGAGACCCAGTACTTG. Translated: CSVEVPGHQETQYL. The chain links TRBV29-1 to TRBJ2-5; D not resolved. V was trimmed by 1 base and J by 2 bases, leaving 11 bases between them. The germline gives CDR1 SQVTM, CDR2 ANQGSEA. This CDR3 is 14 amino acids long.

The genes are TRBV20-1 and TRBJ1-1; 7 bases line up with TRBD1. Germline V lookup: CDR1 DFQATT, CDR2 SNEGSKA (reference sequence). The CDR3 spans 14 residues. The V segment lost 5 bases and the J segment 1 base; nucleotides outside the gene matches: 7. The CDR3 bases are TGCAGTGCTTCAATAGGACAGGAGAACACTGAAGCTTTCTTT. Translated, it gives CSASIGQENTEAFF.

Many counts were recorded for this clonotype. The chain uses TRBV20-1 and TRBJ2-1, with D possibly TRBD1 on 6 matching bases. The V gene lost 6 bases and the J gene lost 8 bases, with 14 bases spanning the gap. CDR1 is DFQATT and CDR2 is SNEGSKA in the germline V gene (reference sequence). CDR3 length: 12 amino acids. CDR3 in DNA: TGCAGTGCCTCTTTACAGGGACATGAGCAGTTCTTC. Encoded protein: CSASLQGHEQFF.

The table lists this clonotype with a few counts. This CDR3 reads CASSFQGATDTQYF. The CDR3 nucleotides read TGTGCCAGCAGCTTCCAGGGGGCGACAGATACGCAGTATTTT. This chain connects TRBV7-9 to TRBJ2-3, with 8 positions matching TRBD1. The CDR3 spans 14 residues. Germline V gene data show CDR1 as SEHNR and CDR2 as FQNEAQ (reference sequence). V was clipped by 3 bases and J by 3 bases; unmatched bases: 2. Filled out from reference TRBV7-9 and TRBJ2-3, the complete variable domain reads DTGVSQNPRHKITKRGQNVTFRCDPISEHNRLYWYRQTLGQGPEFLTYFQNEAQLEKSRLLSDRFSAERPKGSFSTLEIQRTEQGDSAMYLCASSFQGATDTQYFGPGTRLTVL.